The rows below give T cell receptor beta chains drawn from one sample of a study of control samples from healthy donors and cancer patients. The data were produced by immunoSEQ multiplex PCR, yet TCRdb's version contains in-frame clones alone and is incomplete. The profile covers about 150,000 clones, with 90% to 95% appearing a single time and around 8% taken by the ten largest. Specimen: blood. The receptors come from a woman in her 40s in good health. CDR3s include the opening cysteine and the closing phenylalanine or tryptophan. Each record gives: clone size, V gene, J gene, D gene, CDR3 protein, CDR3 DNA. D genes are given only for firm matches. A clone size is listed for some rows: how often the clone was seen (once, few, many), or a class if it is expanded.

clone size: NA
V gene: TRBV5-6
J gene: TRBJ2-6
D gene: NA
CDR3 protein: CASSFDALFGSGANVLTF
CDR3 DNA: TGTGCCAGCAGCTTCGACGCACTTTTTGGCTCTGGGGCCAACGTCCTGACTTTC

clone size: NA
V gene: TRBV19
J gene: TRBJ1-5
D gene: TRBD1
CDR3 protein: CASSIDRGDQPQHF
CDR3 DNA: TGTGCCAGTAGTATCGACAGGGGGGATCAGCCCCAGCATTTT

clone size: NA
V gene: TRBV14
J gene: TRBJ1-4
D gene: NA
CDR3 protein: CASSRDSSTNEKLFF
CDR3 DNA: TGTGCCAGCAGCCGAGACAGCTCAACTAATGAAAAACTGTTTTTT

clone size: NA
V gene: TRBV6-5
J gene: TRBJ1-3
D gene: NA
CDR3 protein: CASSRGRDSGNTIYF
CDR3 DNA: TGTGCCAGCAGCCGGGGACGGGACTCTGGAAACACCATATATTTT

clone size: NA
V gene: TRBV12-3/TRBV12-4
J gene: TRBJ1-1
D gene: NA
CDR3 protein: CASSLGAQGKAFF
CDR3 DNA: TGTGCCAGCAGTTTGGGGGCGCAGGGTAAAGCTTTCTTT

clone size: NA
V gene: TRBV7-8
J gene: TRBJ1-1
D gene: NA
CDR3 protein: CASSLKRGRNTEAFF
CDR3 DNA: TGTGCCAGCAGCTTAAAGAGGGGCCGGAACACTGAAGCTTTCTTT

clone size: NA
V gene: TRBV15
J gene: TRBJ1-2
D gene: NA
CDR3 protein: CATSRENSVWYGYTF
CDR3 DNA: TGTGCCACCAGCAGAGAAAACAGCGTTTGGTATGGCTACACCTTC

clone size: NA
V gene: TRBV9
J gene: TRBJ2-2
D gene: TRBD2
CDR3 protein: CASSVVGGRTGELFF
CDR3 DNA: TGTGCCAGCAGCGTAGTGGGAGGGCGGACCGGGGAGCTGTTTTTT

clone size: NA
V gene: TRBV5-1
J gene: TRBJ2-1
D gene: TRBD1
CDR3 protein: CASSRTGNNEQFF
CDR3 DNA: TGCGCCAGCAGCCGGACAGGGAACAATGAGCAGTTCTTC

clone size: NA
V gene: TRBV11-2
J gene: TRBJ2-2
D gene: NA
CDR3 protein: CASTKLVLRDLPGELFF
CDR3 DNA: TGTGCCAGCACCAAATTAGTACTCCGGGATCTCCCCGGGGAGCTGTTTTTT

clone size: NA
V gene: TRBV10-3
J gene: TRBJ2-4
D gene: NA
CDR3 protein: CAISALGPSDKNIQYF
CDR3 DNA: TGTGCCATCAGCGCCTTGGGCCCCTCGGACAAAAACATTCAGTACTTC

clone size: once
V gene: TRBV2
J gene: TRBJ2-3
D gene: NA
CDR3 protein: CASSEALPVEGITDTQYF
CDR3 DNA: TGTGCCAGCAGTGAAGCGCTTCCGGTGGAGGGTATCACAGATACGCAGTATTTT

clone size: once
V gene: TRBV6-5
J gene: TRBJ1-4
D gene: NA
CDR3 protein: CASSQTGEPRKLFF
CDR3 DNA: TGTGCCAGCAGTCAAACTGGGGAGCCGAGGAAACTGTTTTTT

clone size: NA
V gene: TRBV9
J gene: TRBJ1-2
D gene: NA
CDR3 protein: CASSVSSGTNYGYTF
CDR3 DNA: TGTGCCAGCAGCGTATCGTCAGGGACTAACTATGGCTACACCTTC

clone size: NA
V gene: TRBV4-1
J gene: TRBJ2-7
D gene: NA
CDR3 protein: CASSQRRTEDEQYF
CDR3 DNA: TGCGCCAGCAGCCAACGCCGGACAGAGGACGAGCAGTACTTC

clone size: NA
V gene: TRBV3-1/TRBV3-2
J gene: TRBJ1-1
D gene: NA
CDR3 protein: CASSPDWVYTEAFF
CDR3 DNA: TGTGCCAGCAGCCCTGATTGGGTATACACTGAAGCTTTCTTT